This T cell receptor beta chain was identified during a study of blood T cells in healthy people across ages. General study findings and limits: Naive T cell percentage strongly correlated with TCR beta diversity. Naive CD4+ cell counts and diversity both ran higher in long-lived than in aged donors. Without sorted subsets, naive and antigen-experienced compartments could not be conclusively compared.

Through a sample-barcoded 5' primer and a J-beta primer mix, a second PCR was run for roughly 7 to 12 cycles. TCRdb ran MiXCR on the 5' RACE reads and lists one entry per CDR3 protein. Among 700,000 or so distinct CDR3 sequences listed, 40% to 50% were seen once. Of note for this clonotype: The antigen is undetermined.

This CDR3 has 16 amino acids. Trimming removed 5 bases from V and 3 bases from J; junction bases left unmatched: 9. The germline V gene has CDR1 SEHNR and CDR2 FQNEAQ (reference sequence). V and J are TRBV7-9 and TRBJ2-5, with TRBD1 matching over 10 bases. Sequencing was carried out using blood. The TCR was taken from a man older than 75 in good health. CDR3 amino acids: CASSQYGTGAKETQYF. In DNA, the CDR3 is TGTGCCAGCAGCCAATACGGGACAGGGGCTAAAGAGACCCAGTACTTC.